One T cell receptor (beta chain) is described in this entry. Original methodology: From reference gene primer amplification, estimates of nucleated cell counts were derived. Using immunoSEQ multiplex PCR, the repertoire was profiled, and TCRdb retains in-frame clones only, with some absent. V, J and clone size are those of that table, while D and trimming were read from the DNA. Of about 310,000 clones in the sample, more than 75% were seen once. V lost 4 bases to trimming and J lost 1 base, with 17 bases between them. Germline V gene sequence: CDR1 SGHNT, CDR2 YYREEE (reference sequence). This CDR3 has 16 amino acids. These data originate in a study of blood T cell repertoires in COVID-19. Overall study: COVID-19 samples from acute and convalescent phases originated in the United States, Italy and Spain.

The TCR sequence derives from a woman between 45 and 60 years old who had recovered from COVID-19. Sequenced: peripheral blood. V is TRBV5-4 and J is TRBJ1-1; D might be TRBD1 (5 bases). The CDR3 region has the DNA TGTGCCAGCAGCCCGGGGGGAGGAATGGGGAACACTGAAGCTTTCTTT. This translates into CASSPGGGMGNTEAFF.